This is a list of T cell receptor beta chains from one sample in a study of blood T cell repertoires in COVID-19. The assay was immunoSEQ multiplex PCR, and TCRdb's table has in-frame clones only and misses some. The table shows 150,000 to 200,000 clones, with more than 85% occurring only once. Sample: peripheral blood. Every receptor here comes from a man aged 65-85 years with active or convalescent COVID-19. Each CDR3 is given with its conserved first and last residue. D genes are given only for firm matches. Only some rows state a clone size, as once, few, many or a class for expanded clones.

J	D	length	size	V	DNA	CDR3
TRBJ2-7	NA	13	once	TRBV6-6	TGTGCCAGCAGTCGCACTAGCTCCTACGAGCAGTACTTC	CASSRTSSYEQYF
TRBJ1-4	NA	14	once	TRBV18	TGTGCCAGCTCACCACTAGCCAGGGGAGAAAAACTGTTTTTT	CASSPLARGEKLFF
TRBJ1-3	NA	16	few	TRBV7-9	TGTGCCAGCAGCTTAGAAGTTACAGGGTACGGAAACACCATATATTTT	CASSLEVTGYGNTIYF
TRBJ2-1	NA	16	once	TRBV5-4	TGTGCCAGCAGCCCCACTGGGGGACTCGCATCCAATGAGCAGTTCTTC	CASSPTGGLASNEQFF
TRBJ2-7	TRBD1	13	NA	TRBV28	TGTGCCAGCGGTACAGGGGGGACCTACGAGCAGTACTTC	CASGTGGTYEQYF
TRBJ1-1	NA	14	few	TRBV28	TGTGCCAGCAGTACTAAGACAGGGAACACTGAAGCTTTCTTT	CASSTKTGNTEAFF
TRBJ2-5	NA	13	NA	TRBV28	TGTGCCAGCAGGCCTGCGGGCCAAGAGACCCAGTACTTC	CASRPAGQETQYF
TRBJ1-1	TRBD1	15	NA	TRBV12-5	TGTGCTAGTGGTCCTCAACAGGGGGGGGATGGTGAAGCTTTCTTT	CASGPQQGGDGEAFF
TRBJ2-2	NA	17	NA	TRBV11-2	TGTGCCAGCAGCTTAGTCGGAGGTGGGAGAGTTACCGGGGAGCTGTTTTTT	CASSLVGGGRVTGELFF
TRBJ1-5	NA	14	NA	TRBV10-2	TGCGCCAGCAGCCAGACAGGCGGCAATCAGCCCCAGCATTTT	CASSQTGGNQPQHF
TRBJ2-1	TRBD2	17	once	TRBV3-1/TRBV3-2	TGTGCCAGCAGCCGGCGCGGGGGGGTGAGCTCCTACAATGAGCAGTTCTTC	CASSRRGGVSSYNEQFF
TRBJ2-3	TRBD2	15	NA	TRBV15	TGTGCCACCAGCAGAGGAGCGGGAGGCCCAGATACGCAGTATTTT	CATSRGAGGPDTQYF
TRBJ2-2	NA	16	few	TRBV27	TGTGCCAGCAGTGGCGGTGGAGGGAGGAACACCGGGGAGCTGTTTTTT	CASSGGGGRNTGELFF
TRBJ2-5	TRBD2	16	NA	TRBV9	TGTGCCAGCAGCGTAGCGGGACTAGCATCACAAGAGACCCAGTACTTC	CASSVAGLASQETQYF
TRBJ2-7	TRBD1	15	once	TRBV24-1	TGTGCCACCAGTGACCCGGGACAGGGGTCCTACGAGCAGTACTTC	CATSDPGQGSYEQYF
TRBJ1-4	TRBD1	16	NA	TRBV30	TGTGCCTGGAGTGGGAATTACAGGGGAACTAATGAAAAACTGTTTTTT	CAWSGNYRGTNEKLFF
TRBJ2-7	TRBD1	14	many	TRBV3-1/TRBV3-2	TGTGCCAGCAGCCAAGGCAGGGGGCTGAGCGAGCAGTACTTC	CASSQGRGLSEQYF
TRBJ2-3	NA	16	NA	TRBV18	TGTGCCAGCTACGCCCGGGGAGGAAGTTCCACAGATACGCAGTATTTT	CASYARGGSSTDTQYF
TRBJ2-1	TRBD2	20	NA	TRBV5-1	TGCGCCAGCAGCTTGGTAGGTTCGTCCGTTCGAGCGGGAAAGGGAAATGAGCAGTTCTTC	CASSLVGSSVRAGKGNEQFF
TRBJ2-1	NA	14	NA	TRBV6-2/TRBV6-3	TGTGCCAGCAGTTACAGCGACAGACCCGGGTCGCAGTTCTTC	CASSYSDRPGSQFF
TRBJ1-5	NA	15	NA	TRBV28	TGTGCCAGCAGGCCATTCCAGGGATGGGGTCAGCCCCAGCATTTT	CASRPFQGWGQPQHF
TRBJ2-3	TRBD2	17	once	TRBV7-2	TGTGCCAGCAGCTCCCCCAAACTAGCGGGGGACACAGATACGCAGTATTTT	CASSSPKLAGDTDTQYF
TRBJ2-5	NA	16	NA	TRBV5-4	TGTGCCAGCAGCTTGGGTAGCGGAAGGTACCAAGAGACCCAGTACTTC	CASSLGSGRYQETQYF
TRBJ1-5	TRBD1	13	NA	TRBV6-5	TGTGCCAGCAGGGGACAGGGTTTCCAGCCCCAGCATTTT	CASRGQGFQPQHF
TRBJ1-3	NA	16	NA	TRBV6-1	TGTGCCAGCAGTGAAGTCCCAACAGCCTCTGGAAACACCATATATTTT	CASSEVPTASGNTIYF
TRBJ2-5	NA	12	NA	TRBV10-2	TGCGCCAGCAGTGCTAGCGAAGAGACCCAGTACTTC	CASSASEETQYF
TRBJ1-2	NA	14	once	TRBV7-9	TGTGCCAGCAGCTTGACACAGGCTAACTATGGCTACACCTTC	CASSLTQANYGYTF
TRBJ2-7	TRBD1	13	NA	TRBV5-4	TGTGCCAGCAGCTTGGAACAGGGGAACGAGCAGTACTTC	CASSLEQGNEQYF
TRBJ1-6	NA	12	NA	TRBV3-1/TRBV3-2	TGTGCCAGCAGCCAAGCAGCACTACACCTCCACTTT	CASSQAALHLHF
TRBJ1-5	NA	13	NA	TRBV15	TGTGCCACCAGCAGAGGATTGGCTTGGCCCCAGCATTTT	CATSRGLAWPQHF
TRBJ2-5	TRBD1	15	NA	TRBV28	TGTGCCAGCAACACCCCCCGGGACAGGGAAGAGACCCAGTACTTC	CASNTPRDREETQYF
TRBJ2-1	NA	14	NA	TRBV7-2	TGTGCCAGCAGCTTAGAGCGGACAGTGGGTGAGCAGTTCTTC	CASSLERTVGEQFF
TRBJ1-2	NA	17	NA	TRBV4-1	TGCGCCAGCAGCCAACCTAGGGGGGGAACTCTCTACTATGGCTACACCTTC	CASSQPRGGTLYYGYTF
TRBJ1-1	NA	16	NA	TRBV4-3	TGCGCCAGCAGCCAAGGGCTAGCAGACGTCAACACTGAAGCTTTCTTT	CASSQGLADVNTEAFF
TRBJ2-5	TRBD2	16	NA	TRBV7-2	TGTGCCAGCAGCCCACGGACTAGCGGGTGGCAAGAGACCCAGTACTTC	CASSPRTSGWQETQYF
TRBJ2-1	TRBD1	16	NA	TRBV5-1	TGCGCCAGCAGCCATATACCGGGACAGGGGTACAATGAGCAGTTCTTC	CASSHIPGQGYNEQFF
TRBJ2-1	NA	14	NA	TRBV28	TGTGCCAGCACCCTGGGACATACCTACAATGAGCAGTTCTTC	CASTLGHTYNEQFF
TRBJ2-2	TRBD2	18	NA	TRBV10-3	TGTGCCATCAGTGCGGCTAGCGGGGGGCCCGGGACTGCCGGGGAGCTGTTTTTT	CAISAASGGPGTAGELFF
TRBJ2-7	NA	12	NA	TRBV6-5	TGTGCCAGCGGGCAGGGATTGAACGAGCAGTACTTC	CASGQGLNEQYF
TRBJ1-5	NA	12	NA	TRBV15	TGTGCCACCAGCACCTACAATCAGCCCCAGCATTTT	CATSTYNQPQHF
TRBJ2-1	NA	13	NA	TRBV7-2	TGTGCCAGCGGAAGGGTTCTAGCTAGTGAGCAGTTCTTC	CASGRVLASEQFF
TRBJ2-7	NA	12	NA	TRBV7-2	TGTGCCAGCAGCACCACTCCCTACGAGCAGTACTTC	CASSTTPYEQYF
TRBJ2-3	NA	16	NA	TRBV27	TGTGCCAGCAGTTCGGTCAGGGTCCCTAGCACAGATACGCAGTATTTT	CASSSVRVPSTDTQYF
TRBJ2-7	TRBD1	16	NA	TRBV30	TGTGCCTGGAGTAGGACAGGGGGAACGATCGCCTACGAGCAGTACTTC	CAWSRTGGTIAYEQYF
TRBJ2-5	NA	15	NA	TRBV3-1/TRBV3-2	TGTGCCAGCAGCCAAGCTTTGCTCGGCAGGGAGACCCAGTACTTC	CASSQALLGRETQYF
TRBJ1-2	TRBD1	13	NA	TRBV28	TGTGCCAGCCGTCCACAGGGGAACTATGGCTACACCTTC	CASRPQGNYGYTF
TRBJ2-2	NA	16	NA	TRBV5-4	TGTGCCAGCAGCTTCAGCGGCTCGACGAACACCGGGGAGCTGTTTTTT	CASSFSGSTNTGELFF
TRBJ1-2	NA	10	NA	TRBV20-1	TGCAGTGCTAGTACAGTGGGCTACACCTTC	CSASTVGYTF
TRBJ2-7	TRBD2	14	NA	TRBV6-5	TGTGCCAGCACTGCGGGACTAGTGTCCTACGAGCAGTACTTC	CASTAGLVSYEQYF
TRBJ2-2	NA	12	NA	TRBV21-1	TGTGCCAGCTACCGGGAGGCCGGGGAGCTGTTTTTT	CASYREAGELFF
TRBJ2-1	TRBD1	15	NA	TRBV5-5	TGTGCCAGCAGCACGGGACAGGGCCCATACAATGAGCAGTTCTTC	CASSTGQGPYNEQFF
TRBJ1-4	NA	15	NA	TRBV6-1	TGTGCCAGCAGTGAGAACGGGTTGGCTAATGAAAAACTGTTTTTT	CASSENGLANEKLFF
TRBJ1-2	NA	16	NA	TRBV29-1	TGCAGCGTGACCGCCCTTACCAACAAGGGAGGCTATGGCTACACCTTC	CSVTALTNKGGYGYTF
TRBJ1-1	NA	17	NA	TRBV28	TGTGCCAGCAGTCGGGTAGGCAGGGGATTGGTGAACACTGAAGCTTTCTTT	CASSRVGRGLVNTEAFF